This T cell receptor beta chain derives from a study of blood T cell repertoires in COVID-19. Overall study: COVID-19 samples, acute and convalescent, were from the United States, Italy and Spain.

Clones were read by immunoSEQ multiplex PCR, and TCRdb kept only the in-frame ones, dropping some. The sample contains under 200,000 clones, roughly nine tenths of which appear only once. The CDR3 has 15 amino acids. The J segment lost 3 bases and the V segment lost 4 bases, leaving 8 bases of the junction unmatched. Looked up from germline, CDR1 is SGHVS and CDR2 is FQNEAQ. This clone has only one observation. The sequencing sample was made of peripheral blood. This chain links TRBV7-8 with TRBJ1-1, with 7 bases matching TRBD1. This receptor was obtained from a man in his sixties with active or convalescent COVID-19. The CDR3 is CASSYDRRGHTEAFF. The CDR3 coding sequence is TGTGCCAGCAGCTACGATAGGAGGGGGCACACTGAAGCTTTCTTT.